The next 5 T cell receptor beta chains were all read from a single sample in a study of T cells in Graves' hyperthyroidism and ophthalmopathy (dated by TCRdb to between 2017 and 2020). The library was made by multiplex PCR. The instrument given in TCRdb is Illumina HiSeq 2000. TCR beta CDR3 regions were amplified from RNA transcripts. The first round of RT-PCR for the TCR CDR3 was performed with the HTBI primer set and the Qiagen OneStep RT-PCR kit. The raw public reads went through TCRdb reprocessing: fastp at Q25, MiXCR clone calling, in-frame beta chains kept. All rows with the same CDR3 protein become a single entry with the most common DNA and genes. The sample contains some 530,000 distinct CDR3 sequences, less than 25% of them found a single time. The ten largest make up around 50% of the sample. Sequencing was performed on blood. These receptor sequences come from an older woman with Graves' ophthalmopathy.

V usage is TRBV7-2 and J usage is TRBJ1-5, with TRBD1 identical over 9 bases. The CDR3 sequence is 15 residues long. Germline lookup yields CDR1 SGHTA and CDR2 FQGNSA. The V segment lost 5 bases and the J segment 7 bases; nucleotides outside the gene matches: 9. In nucleotides, the CDR3 is TGTGCCAGCAGCCCGAACAGGGGGCTTGCACAGCCCCAGCATTTT. As protein: CASSPNRGLAQPQHF.

This clonotype has just a few counts. This chain joins TRBV7-9 and TRBJ2-1; unclear D gene. Germline values: CDR1 SEHNR, CDR2 FQNEAQ (reference sequence). The CDR3 is 14 amino acids. Trimming removed 4 bases at V and 9 bases at J, with 16 bases between. The CDR3 DNA reads as TGTGCCAGCAGCTCGGGCCTCTTTTCTTCTGAGCAGTTCTTC. It encodes CASSSGLFSSEQFF.

The chain is built from TRBV18 and TRBJ1-2, with TRBD1 matching over 8 bases. The CDR3 has 14 residues. Germline V gives CDR1 KGHSH, CDR2 LQKENI. Trimming removed 3 bases from V and 3 bases from J; junction bases left unmatched: 3. The CDR3 DNA reads as TGTGCCAGCTCACCCCGGACAGGGTACTATGGCTACACCTTC. Translation gives CASSPRTGYYGYTF.

V gene TRBV9 combines with J gene TRBJ1-1; the D gene is possibly TRBD1 (5 bases). V gave up 0 bases and J gave up 6 bases, with 15 bases separating them. Per the germline V gene, CDR1 is SGDLS and CDR2 is YYNGEE. This CDR3 spans 15 amino acids. CDR3 nucleotide sequence: TGTGCCAGCAGCGTAGTAGGGGTGGCCGGCGCTGAAGCTTTCTTT. Translating it yields CASSVVGVAGAEAFF.

Only a few counts were recorded for this clonotype. The chain recombines TRBV4-2 with TRBJ1-2; 7 nucleotides align to TRBD1. The CDR3 spans 14 residues. Losses at the gene ends were 0 bases for V and 7 bases for J; bases not matched to a gene: 5. In germline, CDR1 is LGHNA, CDR2 YNFKEQ. The CDR3 coding sequence is TGTGCCAGCAGCCAAGAACAGGGGCAACGTGGCTACACCTTC. Amino acid sequence: CASSQEQGQRGYTF.